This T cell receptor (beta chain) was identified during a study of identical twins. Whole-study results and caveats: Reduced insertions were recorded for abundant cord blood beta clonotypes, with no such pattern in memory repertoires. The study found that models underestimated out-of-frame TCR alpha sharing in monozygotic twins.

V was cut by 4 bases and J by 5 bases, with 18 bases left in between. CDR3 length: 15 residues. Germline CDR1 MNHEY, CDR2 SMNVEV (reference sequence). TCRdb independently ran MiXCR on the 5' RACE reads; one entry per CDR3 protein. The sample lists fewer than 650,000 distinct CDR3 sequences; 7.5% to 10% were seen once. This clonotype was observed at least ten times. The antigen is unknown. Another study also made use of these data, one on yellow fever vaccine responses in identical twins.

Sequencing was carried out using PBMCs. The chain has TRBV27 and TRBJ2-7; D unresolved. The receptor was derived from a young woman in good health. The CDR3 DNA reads TGTGCCAGCAGTTCACGGACCCTTGTGTGCGACGAGCAGTACTTC. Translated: CASSSRTLVCDEQYF.